These T cell receptor beta chains were read from a single sample in a study of T cells after yellow fever vaccination. MiXCR was run by TCRdb on the 5' RACE reads, yielding one entry per CDR3 protein. The sample holds about 360,000 distinct CDR3 sequences; over 5% are singletons and the top ten take about 15%. This sample comprised PBMCs, obtained 5 days after the yellow fever booster vaccination. The origin of the receptors is a man aged 25-40 years who received the YFV17D yellow fever vaccine. Both conserved end residues are part of each CDR3. A D gene is named only where the DNA matches it firmly. A row's size may be missing; if present it is once, few, many or a size class.

TRBJ2-1 | - | many | TRBV10-2 | CASSADGRSYNEQFF | TGCGCCAGCAGTGCGGACGGGCGCTCCTACAATGAGCAGTTCTTC
TRBJ2-2 | TRBD2 | few | TRBV10-3 | CAITASGETGELFF | TGTGCCATCACGGCTAGCGGAGAGACCGGGGAGCTGTTTTTT
TRBJ1-3 | TRBD1 | - | TRBV12-3/TRBV12-4 | CASRKQGSRRNTIYF | TGTGCCAGCAGGAAACAGGGGAGTCGAAGAAACACCATATATTTT
TRBJ2-7 | TRBD2 | - | TRBV9 | CASSGAGGRYEQYF | TGTGCCAGCAGCGGAGCGGGAGGGCGGTACGAGCAGTACTTC
TRBJ2-3 | - | few | TRBV20-1 | CSARGLSAGTDTQYF | TGCAGTGCTAGAGGTTTGTCAGCGGGCACAGATACGCAGTATTTT
TRBJ1-4 | - | many | TRBV5-1 | CASSFGGARANEKLFF | TGCGCCAGCAGCTTCGGGGGCGCAAGGGCTAATGAAAAACTGTTTTTT
TRBJ2-1 | - | - | TRBV14 | CASSIQGGFNEQFF | TGTGCCAGCAGCATCCAAGGGGGATTCAATGAGCAGTTCTTC
TRBJ2-1 | - | few | TRBV12-3/TRBV12-4 | CASRLRGLRDNEQFF | TGTGCCAGCAGACTCCGGGGCCTAAGGGACAATGAGCAGTTCTTC
TRBJ2-1 | - | many | TRBV6-1 | CASSESATRYNEQFF | TGTGCCAGCAGTGAAAGTGCTACCAGGTACAATGAGCAGTTCTTC
TRBJ2-2 | - | - | TRBV29-1 | CSVHLVRDHTGELFF | TGCAGCGTCCACCTAGTCAGGGACCACACCGGGGAGCTGTTTTTT
TRBJ2-7 | - | - | TRBV7-8 | CASSSTVLEQYF | TGTGCCAGCAGCTCCACGGTTCTCGAGCAGTACTTC
TRBJ1-4 | - | many | TRBV5-4 | CASSGAATNEKLFF | TGTGCCAGCAGCGGCGCGGCAACTAATGAAAAACTGTTTTTT
TRBJ2-7 | TRBD1 | - | TRBV28 | CASSSLGTGGSRTYEQYF | TGTGCCAGCAGTTCCCTGGGGACAGGGGGAAGTAGGACTTACGAGCAGTACTTC
TRBJ2-3 | - | many | TRBV19 | CASSIGGPPDTQYF | TGTGCCAGTAGTATAGGAGGACCACCGGATACGCAGTATTTT